This T cell receptor (beta chain) was observed in a study of blood T cells in healthy people across ages (dated by TCRdb to 2014 to 2015). With respect to the entire study: Template switching captured roughly one uniquely barcoded TCR beta cDNA molecule per two T cells in model experiments. To track age-related changes in TCR beta repertoire diversity, the study relied on deep sequencing normalized with unique cDNA molecular identifiers. The donors were split into four age groups: young (average 16 years), middle-aged (about 40), aged (about 62) and long-lived (approximately 80). Donors of different ages were randomly distributed across sequencing lanes to avoid experimental bias. The study analyzed two additional independent replicas of 1 million unique cDNA reads from the same blood draw for two donors, one aged 18 to 29 and one aged 80 or older.

Systemically healthy Caucasian individuals from Russia, roughly 40 in total and aged about 6 to 95 years, were included as donors. Ten milliliters of peripheral blood were drawn from each donor into EDTA-treated Vacutainer tubes. Ficoll-Paque density-gradient centrifugation was used to isolate PBMCs, with at least 7 million per sample. Trizol reagent was used to extract total RNA from the PBMCs, yielding at least 6 micrograms per sample. The percentages of naive CD45RAhigh/CD27high T cells were determined by flow cytometry on a PBMC aliquot from every donor. Relative to germline, V is missing 0 bases and J is missing 4 bases, with 5 bases of the junction outside any gene match. The CDR3 has 17 amino acids, counting the end cysteine and phenylalanine. Only the CDR3 DNA is retained, 51 bases long and in frame from the first base. CDR1 and CDR2 were assigned from the germline V gene (reference sequence) as LGHDT and YNNKEL.

Study-wide findings and limitations: Donor CMV infection status was unknown, potentially confounding age-related changes in expanded clonotypes. As age increased, observed TCR beta diversity per million T cells dropped in a roughly linear way, and a significant reduction was already evident by age about 40. Conclusive comparison of naive and antigen-experienced compartments was prevented by the profiling of bulk unsorted PBMCs. Compared with the aged group, more naive CD4+ T cells, fewer expanded clones and increased TCR diversity were shown by the long-lived group, suggesting age selection. A strong correlation was found between observed TCR beta diversity and the percentage of naive T cells measured by flow cytometry. Total diversity estimates from one million sequenced T cells were considered lower bounds and underestimates.

Libraries were constructed by 5' RACE. Sequencing was performed on an Illumina HiSeq 2500. A second about 7 to 11 cycle PCR used a sample-barcoded 5' primer and a J-beta primer mix. A template-switch 5' adaptor carrying 12 random nucleotides introduced a unique molecular identifier onto each TCR beta cDNA molecule. At least 3 million CDR3-containing paired-end reads were obtained from each sample. First-strand cDNA synthesis was performed from all RNA using the Mint cDNA synthesis kit, with priming by a TRBC-specific oligonucleotide. Following uracil-DNA glycosylase treatment, a first 18-cycle PCR with universal primers M1SS and BC2_uni_R was performed on all cDNA. In the source study's methods: Each sample was normalized by randomly selecting 1 million high-quality reads, each carrying a distinct molecular identifier. Reads sharing molecular identifiers were discarded rather than binned into consensus sequences. CDR3 identification, clonotype clustering and error correction used MiTCR with a Q25 quality threshold and the strictest error-elimination algorithm. A nonparametric unseen species model with Euler transformation was used to estimate lower-bound total TCR beta diversity. TCRdb reran the public reads through fastp at Q25 and MiXCR, keeping productive beta chains. Entries are consolidated by CDR3 protein sequence, retaining the most common genes and DNA. TCRdb's processing, not the authors' own work, is the source of the V and J calls. The sample records under 1,000,000 distinct CDR3 sequences, approximately 35% of which are singletons. Of the sample, 10% to 15% falls within the top ten clones.

This clonotype was counted ten times or more. The target of this receptor is not known. Nothing much larger sits one base from this clone, and base qualities are not available. Source material: blood. This TCR derives from a man between 18 and 29 years old in good health. The rearrangement joined TRBV3-1 to TRBJ2-1; 11 of the junction bases match TRBD2. The CDR3 corresponds to CASSQEGTSGLYNEQFF. At the DNA level, the sequence is TGTGCCAGCAGCCAAGAGGGGACTAGCGGTCTATACAATGAGCAGTTCTTC.